What follows are 8 T cell receptor beta chains derived from one specimen sequenced in a study of blood T cell repertoires in COVID-19. The assay was immunoSEQ multiplex PCR, and TCRdb's table has in-frame clones only and misses some. The table lists 130,000 to 150,000 clones, approximately 82% of them singletons. The sequenced sample was peripheral blood. The receptors shown here come from a woman aged 45-65 years in a cohort sampled during active or convalescent COVID-19.

The chain links TRBV11-2 to TRBJ1-4; a possible D gene is TRBD1 (5 bases). Between the trimmed V and J ends, which lost 4 bases and 8 bases, there was a span of 11 bases. This CDR3 has 13 residues. Germline V CDR1 and CDR2: SGHAT, FQNNGV. The CDR3 DNA follows: TGTGCCAGCAGCTCCGGACAACGAGAAAAACTGTTTTTT. Protein sequence: CASSSGQREKLFF.

The chain combines TRBV9 with TRBJ1-2, with unresolved D. Germline assignment: CDR1 SGDLS and CDR2 YYNGEE. The CDR3 runs 15 residues. V lost 4 bases to trimming and J lost 2 bases, with 15 bases between them. CDR3 protein: CASSPTAVGNYGYTF. CDR3 coding DNA: TGTGCCAGCAGCCCCACAGCGGTTGGAAACTATGGCTACACCTTC.

CDR3 sequence reads: CASTGQGGQETQYF. CDR3 DNA sequence: TGTGCCAGCACGGGACAGGGGGGCCAAGAGACCCAGTACTTC. The V and J genes are TRBV6-6 and TRBJ2-5; TRBD1 aligns across 11 bases. This CDR3 is built from 14 residues. The germline V gene has CDR1 MNHNY and CDR2 SVGAGI (reference sequence). Germline trimming cut 7 bases from V and 1 base from J; bases unmatched to any gene: 2.

CDR3 nucleotide sequence: TGCAGTGCTAGTAGCGGGGCGACCTACGAGCAGTACTTC. Encoded protein: CSASSGATYEQYF. The rearrangement links TRBV20-1 to TRBJ2-7; 8 bases fit TRBD2. The germline CDR1 and CDR2 sequences are DFQATT and SNEGSKA (reference sequence). V shed 3 bases and J 2 bases; nucleotides not matched to a gene: 3. This CDR3 region has 13 residues.

The rearrangement joins TRBV5-4 to TRBJ2-1, with D uncertain. Deletions cut 2 bases from V and 4 bases from J, with 4 bases between. The CDR3 contains 12 residues. The germline V gene has CDR1 SGHNT and CDR2 YYREEE (reference sequence). The CDR3 DNA reads as TGTGCCAGCAGCTTCGCGTACAATGAGCAGTTCTTC. Its protein is CASSFAYNEQFF.

The CDR3 loop reads CASSLVGGLNTEAFF. The CDR3 region has the DNA TGCGCCAGCAGCTTGGTTGGGGGCTTGAACACTGAAGCTTTCTTT. The chain joins TRBV5-1 to TRBJ1-1, with D perhaps TRBD1 (6 bases). The CDR3 length is 15 residues. Trimming cost V 0 bases and J 0 bases, with 9 bases left between them. The germline V gene has CDR1 SGHRS and CDR2 YFSETQ.

The chain combines TRBV5-4 with TRBJ2-3, with D perhaps TRBD2 (7 bases). CDR3 length: 16 residues. Germline V gene sequence: CDR1 SGHNT, CDR2 YYREEE (reference sequence). V was pared by 2 bases and J by 4 bases, with 17 bases between. CDR3 in amino acids: CASSLVDSGVPDTQYF. The DNA of the CDR3 is TGTGCCAGCAGCTTAGTGGACAGCGGGGTACCAGATACGCAGTATTTT.

The rearrangement joins TRBV5-1 to TRBJ1-1; weak D call: TRBD1 (5 bases). Between the trimmed V and J ends, which lost 0 bases and 6 bases, there was a span of 18 bases. The CDR3 contains 16 residues. Germline V gives CDR1 SGHRS, CDR2 YFSETQ. The CDR3 here is CASSLGQTTVTSEAFF. The CDR3 DNA sequence: TGCGCCAGCAGCTTGGGCCAAACGACAGTAACTTCTGAAGCTTTCTTT.